A single sample is the source of the 17 T cell receptor beta chains below, sequenced in a study of T cell changes during pregnancy in multiple sclerosis. Here immunoSEQ multiplex PCR was the method, and the copy in TCRdb shows in-frame clones only, minus some. The profile shows about 74,000 clones, roughly 93% of them singletons. The input for sequencing was peripheral blood, taken in the third trimester of pregnancy. These receptor sequences come from a female donor with multiple sclerosis, enrolled in a pregnancy study.

This clone was counted only a few times. This chain links TRBV2 with TRBJ2-1; 10 nucleotides agree with TRBD2. The CDR3 has 15 amino acids. V trimming: 5 bases; J trimming: 7 bases; junction bases outside the gene matches: 8. Germline lookup yields CDR1 SNHLY and CDR2 FYNNEI. The chain's CDR3 is CASSQRGGAWNEQFF. DNA of the CDR3: TGTGCCAGCAGTCAGCGGGGGGGCGCGTGGAATGAGCAGTTCTTC.

The gene calls are TRBV2 and TRBJ2-5, with TRBD2 identical over 7 bases. The ends lost 7 bases at V and 2 bases at J; junction bases unmatched: 13. Germline V gene data show CDR1 as SNHLY and CDR2 as FYNNEI. This CDR3 is built from 16 residues. The CDR3 coding sequence is TGTGCCAGCATGGACGTGGGGGGGGTAGCACAAGAGACCCAGTACTTC. The encoded protein is CASMDVGGVAQETQYF.

The chain has TRBV6-1 and TRBJ1-5, with D hard to call. The V end was cut by 4 bases, the J end by 2 bases, with 12 bases between. The CDR3 covers 15 residues. Germline assignment: CDR1 MNHNS and CDR2 SASEGT. The CDR3 loop is CASSAGRVGNQPQHF. The CDR3 DNA reads as TGTGCCAGCAGTGCCGGGCGGGTGGGCAATCAGCCCCAGCATTTT.

The chain couples TRBV30 to TRBJ2-3; 7 bases agree with TRBD1. From germline, CDR1 is GTSNPN and CDR2 SVGIG (reference sequence). The V segment lost 4 bases and the J segment 5 bases; nucleotides outside the gene matches: 6. This CDR3 spans 13 amino acids. Written as DNA, the CDR3 is TGTGCCTGGACCCGACAGGGAAGAGATACGCAGTATTTT. Translating gives CAWTRQGRDTQYF.

The chain combines TRBV7-9 with TRBJ2-5; no definite D call. V was shortened by 3 bases and J by 5 bases, with 4 bases between the two germline ends. CDR1 is SEHNR, CDR2 FQNEAQ, per germline (reference sequence). The CDR3 totals 11 residues. CDR3 DNA sequence: TGTGCCAGCAGCTTTGCGGAGACCCAGTACTTC. This codes for CASSFAETQYF.

The gene calls are TRBV7-9 and TRBJ1-4; 11 nucleotides line up with TRBD1. CDR3 size: 16 residues. Germline CDR1 SEHNR, CDR2 FQNEAQ (reference sequence). The trim removed 5 bases at V and 8 bases at J, leaving 10 bases unmatched. The CDR3 protein is CASSPVGQGAPEKLFF. CDR3 coding DNA: TGTGCCAGCAGCCCAGTCGGACAGGGGGCGCCGGAAAAACTGTTTTTT.

The chain carries TRBV5-4 and TRBJ1-2; D is undetermined. The V end was cut by 0 bases, the J end by 5 bases, with 8 bases between. CDR3 length equals 13 residues. Germline V CDR1 and CDR2: SGHNT, YYREEE (reference sequence). The CDR3 loop reads CASSLDGRYGYTF. The DNA of the CDR3 is TGTGCCAGCAGCTTGGACGGGAGGTATGGCTACACCTTC.

This clone appeared a single time. The chain couples TRBV4-2 to TRBJ1-2; no reliable D call. The CDR3 consists of 15 residues. Per germline, CDR1 LGHNA and CDR2 YNFKEQ. Trimming took 0 bases from V and 1 from J, leaving 9 bases between them. CDR3 sequence reads: CASSQDNIFNYGYTF. In nucleotides, the CDR3 is TGTGCCAGCAGCCAAGATAACATATTTAACTATGGCTACACCTTC.

The gene calls are TRBV27 and TRBJ1-2, with TRBD1 identical over 11 bases. This CDR3 is 16 amino acids long. CDR1 is MNHEY, CDR2 SMNVEV, per germline (reference sequence). J was trimmed by 7 bases and V by 8 bases; bases with no gene match: 15. CDR3 loop: CASSPEIGDRGIGYTF. CDR3 nucleotide sequence: TGTGCCAGCTCACCCGAAATAGGGGACAGGGGGATTGGCTACACCTTC.

The rearrangement joins TRBV5-4 to TRBJ2-7, with D possibly being TRBD1 (7 bases). V lost 2 bases to trimming and J lost 5 bases, with 14 bases between them. This CDR3 contains 14 residues. Germline CDR1 and CDR2: SGHNT and YYREEE (reference sequence). The CDR3 bases are TGTGCCAGCAGCTTTAGAGACAGGGAGGACGAGCAGTACTTC. Its translation: CASSFRDREDEQYF.

The chain couples TRBV15 to TRBJ1-2, with D possibly matching TRBD1 (5 bases). The CDR3 runs 15 residues. V was trimmed by 5 bases and J by 4 bases, leaving 17 bases between them. The germline gives CDR1 LNHNV, CDR2 YYDKDF (reference sequence). The CDR3 loop is CATSPWDSRAYGYTF. The DNA for the CDR3 is TGTGCCACCAGCCCCTGGGACTCCCGAGCCTATGGCTACACCTTC.

Remarks on this clone: The junction differs from germline at one of its ends, possibly a read error. The chain combines TRBV2 with TRBJ2-2; D possibly corresponds to TRBD2 (5 bases). The CDR3 is 11 residues long. The germline V gene encodes CDR1 SNHLY and CDR2 FYNNEI. Here the CDR3 DNA reads TGTGCCAGCAGTTTTGCCGGGGAGTTGTTTTTT. Translating it yields CASSFAGELFF.

The V gene is TRBV2, the J gene TRBJ2-5, with a possible D match to TRBD2 (6 bases). Germline assignment: CDR1 SNHLY and CDR2 FYNNEI. V shed 8 bases and J shed 1 base, with 17 bases lying between them. The CDR3 is made up of 15 amino acids. CDR3 amino acids: CASSSPSEGQETQYF. Written as DNA, the CDR3 is TGTGCCAGCTCGTCCCCTAGCGAAGGCCAAGAGACCCAGTACTTC.

This chain connects TRBV27 to TRBJ1-1, with TRBD1 matching over 7 bases. The CDR3 contains 14 residues. J was trimmed by 1 base and V by 6 bases; bases with no gene match: 5. Germline V gene data show CDR1 as MNHEY and CDR2 as SMNVEV (reference sequence). The CDR3 DNA reads TGTGCCAGCAGCAACCGACAGGGGAACACTGAAGCTTTCTTT. Translating gives CASSNRQGNTEAFF.

This sequence joins TRBV19 and TRBJ1-2; D not certain. CDR3 size: 13 residues. CDR1 LNHDA and CDR2 SQIVND come from the germline V gene (reference sequence). V lost 6 bases, J lost 8 bases, and 16 bases lay in between. Here the CDR3 DNA reads TGTGCCAGTAGGAATCCCCGAGGAGGGGGCTACACCTTC. It specifies CASRNPRGGGYTF.

The rearrangement joins TRBV27 to TRBJ1-5; D may be TRBD1 (5 bases). This CDR3 has 15 residues. Germline CDR1 and CDR2: MNHEY and SMNVEV (reference sequence). V lost 6 bases and J lost 6, with 18 bases in between. The CDR3 is CASSAQGLYGQPQHF. Here the CDR3 DNA reads TGTGCCAGCAGCGCTCAGGGTTTATACGGTCAGCCCCAGCATTTT.

This chain links TRBV19 with TRBJ1-4; weak D call: TRBD1 (5 bases). CDR1 is LNHDA, CDR2 SQIVND, per germline (reference sequence). Trimming pared 7 bases from V and 6 bases from J, leaving 15 bases between. The CDR3 spans 14 residues. This chain's CDR3 is CASKSFGGDEKLFF. CDR3 DNA sequence: TGTGCCAGTAAGTCCTTTGGAGGGGATGAAAAACTGTTTTTT. Together with reference TRBV19 and TRBJ1-4, the CDR3 gives the full variable domain: DGGITQSPKYLFRKEGQNVTLSCEQNLNHDAMYWYRQDPGQGLRLIYYSQIVNDFQKGDIAEGYSVSREKKESFPLTVTSAQKNPTAFYLCASKSFGGDEKLFFGSGTQLSVL.